The 5 T cell receptor beta chains given below trace back to one sample, sequenced in a study of blood T cells in healthy people across ages. For the second PCR, which ran for 7 to 11 cycles, a sample-barcoded 5' primer and a J-beta primer mix were used. MiXCR was run by TCRdb on the 5' RACE reads, yielding one entry per CDR3 protein. The sample has 1,500,000 or so distinct CDR3 sequences, approximately 43% seen once; the top ten hold about 4%. The sequencing sample was made of blood. The receptors here all came from a woman between 18 and 29 years old in good health.

The chain combines TRBV3-1 with TRBJ1-6; D unresolved. The CDR3 spans 14 residues. From germline, CDR1 is LGHDT and CDR2 YNNKEL (reference sequence). V shed 0 bases and J shed 5 bases, with 5 bases lying between them. The CDR3 coding sequence is TGTGCCAGCAGCCAAGAGCTCGATAATTCACCCCTCCACTTT. Translated: CASSQELDNSPLHF.

This rearrangement joins TRBV18 to TRBJ1-2; D possibly corresponds to TRBD1 (6 bases). CDR3 length equals 14 residues. With 4 bases removed from V and 4 bases from J, the gap between germline ends came to 13 bases. The germline gives CDR1 KGHSH, CDR2 LQKENI. The CDR3 sequence: CASSLQGHSYGYTF. The CDR3 bases are TGTGCCAGCTCACTTCAGGGACATTCCTATGGCTACACCTTC.

In this sample, this clonotype turned up many times. The rearrangement joins TRBV7-2 to TRBJ2-4, with a possible D match to TRBD1 (6 bases). V lost 3 bases and J 6 bases, leaving 12 bases between the germline ends. Germline CDR1 reads SGHTA; CDR2 reads FQGNSA. The CDR3 has 14 amino acids. The CDR3 loop reads CASSFRGGGNIQYF. The CDR3 DNA is TGTGCCAGCAGCTTCAGGGGTGGCGGAAACATTCAGTACTTC.

This clonotype has just a few counts. The rearrangement uses TRBV14 and TRBJ2-5, with no clear D. Germline V gene lookup returns CDR1 SGHDN and CDR2 FVKESK. This CDR3 comprises 11 residues. Trimming stripped 8 bases from V and 7 bases from J, with 11 bases between. In DNA form, the CDR3 reads TGTGCCAGCGGATGGGGTGGGACCCAGTACTTC. It codes for CASGWGGTQYF.

V and J are TRBV20-1 and TRBJ2-7, with 8 bases fitting TRBD2. The germline V gene has CDR1 DFQATT and CDR2 SNEGSKA (reference sequence). J gave up 6 bases and V 0 bases, and 7 bases lay outside the gene matches. The CDR3 has 14 residues. The CDR3 region is CSARDPSGGFEQYF. The CDR3 nucleotides read TGCAGTGCTAGAGATCCCTCGGGAGGGTTCGAGCAGTACTTC.